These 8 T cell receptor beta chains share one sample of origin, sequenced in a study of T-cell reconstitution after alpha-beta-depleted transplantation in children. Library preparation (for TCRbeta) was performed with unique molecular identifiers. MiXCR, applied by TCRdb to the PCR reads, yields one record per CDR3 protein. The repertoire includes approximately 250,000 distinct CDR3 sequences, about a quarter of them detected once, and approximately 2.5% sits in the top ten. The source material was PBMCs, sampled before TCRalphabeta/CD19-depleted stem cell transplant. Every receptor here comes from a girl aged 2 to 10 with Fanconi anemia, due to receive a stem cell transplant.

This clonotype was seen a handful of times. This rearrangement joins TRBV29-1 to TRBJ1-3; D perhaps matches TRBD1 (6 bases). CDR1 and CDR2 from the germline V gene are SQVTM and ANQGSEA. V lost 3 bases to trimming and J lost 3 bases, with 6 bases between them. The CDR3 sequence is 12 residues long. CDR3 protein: CSVDRGGNTIYF. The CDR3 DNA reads TGCAGCGTTGACAGGGGTGGAAACACCATATATTTT.

The CDR3 loop is CSARGTNTGELFF. CDR3 DNA sequence: TGCAGTGCTAGGGGGACTAACACCGGGGAGCTGTTTTTT. The chain is built from TRBV20-1 and TRBJ2-2; a weak D match, TRBD2 (6 bases). The CDR3 totals 13 residues. In germline, CDR1 is DFQATT, CDR2 SNEGSKA (reference sequence). The germline V and J ends were trimmed by 3 bases and 2 bases, with 7 bases remaining between them.

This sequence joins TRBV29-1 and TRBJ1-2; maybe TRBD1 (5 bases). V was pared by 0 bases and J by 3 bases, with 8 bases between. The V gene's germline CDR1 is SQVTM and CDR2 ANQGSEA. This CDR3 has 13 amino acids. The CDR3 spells CSVEDQGDYGYTF. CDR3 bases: TGCAGCGTTGAAGATCAGGGAGACTATGGCTACACCTTC.

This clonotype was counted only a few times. The CDR3 sequence: CASSLRGGGGTGELFF. The CDR3 DNA is TGTGCCAGCAGTTTACGGGGGGGAGGTGGTACCGGGGAGCTGTTTTTT. V usage is TRBV12-3 or TRBV12-4 and J usage is TRBJ2-2; 8 bases align to TRBD2. The junction had 7 bases not matched to a gene; V was cut back by 2 bases and J by 5 bases. This CDR3 region has 16 residues.

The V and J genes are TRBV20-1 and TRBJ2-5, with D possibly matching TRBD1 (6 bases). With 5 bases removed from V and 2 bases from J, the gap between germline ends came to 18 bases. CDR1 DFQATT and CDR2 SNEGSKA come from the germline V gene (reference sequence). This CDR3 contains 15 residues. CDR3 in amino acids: CSASPPGDSQETQYF. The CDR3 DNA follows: TGCAGTGCTTCCCCCCCAGGGGATTCACAAGAGACCCAGTACTTC.

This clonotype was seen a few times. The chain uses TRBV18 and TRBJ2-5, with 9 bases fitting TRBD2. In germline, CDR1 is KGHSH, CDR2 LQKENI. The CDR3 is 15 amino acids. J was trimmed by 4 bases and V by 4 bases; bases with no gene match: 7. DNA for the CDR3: TGTGCCAGCTCACGTCTTAGCGGGAGCGGAGAGACCCAGTACTTC. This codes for CASSRLSGSGETQYF.

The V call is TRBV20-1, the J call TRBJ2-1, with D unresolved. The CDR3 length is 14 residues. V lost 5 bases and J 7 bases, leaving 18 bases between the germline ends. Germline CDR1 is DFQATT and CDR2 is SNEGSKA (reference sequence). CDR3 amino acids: CSAPTTTRRNEQFF. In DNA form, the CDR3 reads TGCAGTGCTCCGACAACCACCAGACGAAATGAGCAGTTCTTC.

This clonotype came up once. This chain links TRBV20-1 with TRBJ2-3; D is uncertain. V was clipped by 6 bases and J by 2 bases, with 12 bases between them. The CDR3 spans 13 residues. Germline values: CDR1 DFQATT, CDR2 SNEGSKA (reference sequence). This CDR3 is CSAQWQLTDTQYF. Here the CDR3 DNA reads TGCAGTGCCCAGTGGCAGCTCACAGATACGCAGTATTTT.